This is a list of T cell receptor beta chains from one sample in a study of breast tumors, draining lymph nodes, adjacent tissues. TCRdb reprocessed the multiplex PCR reads via MiXCR and lists one record per CDR3 protein. The data contain roughly 130,000 distinct CDR3 sequences, around 20% of them singletons. The sequenced material came from axillary lymph node tissue. The receptors stem from a female donor with breast cancer. Some clones in this sample may be carry-over from other donors' samples. Each CDR3 is given with its conserved first and last residue. Fields, in order: CDR3 DNA, CDR3 protein, D gene, J gene, clone size, V gene. D genes are given only for firm matches. A clone size is listed for some rows: how often the clone was seen (once, few, many), or a class if it is expanded.

CDR3 DNA: TGTGCCAGCAGCTTGGCGGACGAAAAACTGTTTTTT
CDR3 protein: CASSLADEKLFF
D gene: NA
J gene: TRBJ1-4
clone size: many
V gene: TRBV5-6

CDR3 DNA: TGTGCCTGGAGCCCAGGGGACTTTGAGCAGTTCTTC
CDR3 protein: CAWSPGDFEQFF
D gene: NA
J gene: TRBJ2-1
clone size: many
V gene: TRBV30

CDR3 DNA: TGTGCCAGCAGCTGGGGGGTAGGAGAGACCCAGTACTTC
CDR3 protein: CASSWGVGETQYF
D gene: NA
J gene: TRBJ2-5
clone size: many
V gene: TRBV11-2

CDR3 DNA: TGTGCCAGCAGTTTATCACAGCTCGAGCAGTACTTC
CDR3 protein: CASSLSQLEQYF
D gene: NA
J gene: TRBJ2-7
clone size: many
V gene: TRBV28

CDR3 DNA: TGCAGTGCACCCCTGGGAAATGTGGCCGGTCTTTTTAGCAATCAGCCCCAGCATTTT
CDR3 protein: CSAPLGNVAGLFSNQPQHF
D gene: NA
J gene: TRBJ1-5
clone size: NA
V gene: TRBV20-1

CDR3 DNA: TGTGCCAGCAGCACTAGCTCGGCCCCAGATACGCAGTATTTT
CDR3 protein: CASSTSSAPDTQYF
D gene: NA
J gene: TRBJ2-3
clone size: many
V gene: TRBV7-3

CDR3 DNA: TGTGCCAGCAGCTTGGGAACAGGACAGGGGGCAATCTATGGCTACACCTTC
CDR3 protein: CASSLGTGQGAIYGYTF
D gene: TRBD1
J gene: TRBJ1-2
clone size: many
V gene: TRBV5-6

CDR3 DNA: TGCAGCGTTCCCAAAGCGGGGAGCTCCTACAATGAGCAGTTCTTC
CDR3 protein: CSVPKAGSSYNEQFF
D gene: TRBD2
J gene: TRBJ2-1
clone size: many
V gene: TRBV29-1

CDR3 DNA: TGTGCCAGCAGCCAACAGGGGAGCTATGGCTACACCTTC
CDR3 protein: CASSQQGSYGYTF
D gene: NA
J gene: TRBJ1-2
clone size: many
V gene: TRBV3-1

CDR3 DNA: TGTGCCACCAGTGAAGCAGGGGCCACGGGAACCGGGGAGCTGTTTTTT
CDR3 protein: CATSEAGATGTGELFF
D gene: NA
J gene: TRBJ2-2
clone size: many
V gene: TRBV24-1

CDR3 DNA: TGCAGTGCTAGAGACTCCTTAGGGGGCGTGAGTGAGCAGTTCTTC
CDR3 protein: CSARDSLGGVSEQFF
D gene: TRBD1
J gene: TRBJ2-1
clone size: NA
V gene: TRBV20-1

CDR3 DNA: TGTGCCAGCTCACCGTCCGGGAACGGAAACACCATATATTTT
CDR3 protein: CASSPSGNGNTIYF
D gene: NA
J gene: TRBJ1-3
clone size: many
V gene: TRBV18

CDR3 DNA: TGTGCCAGCAGCCAAAGACTAGCGGGGGGCCTCTCCTACAATGAGCAGTTCTTC
CDR3 protein: CASSQRLAGGLSYNEQFF
D gene: TRBD2
J gene: TRBJ2-1
clone size: many
V gene: TRBV13

CDR3 DNA: TGTGCCAGCAGTACCCGCCAGTTTAATTCACCCCTCCACTTT
CDR3 protein: CASSTRQFNSPLHF
D gene: NA
J gene: TRBJ1-6
clone size: many
V gene: TRBV2

CDR3 DNA: TGTGCCAGCAGCCCCGGGGCATCGGGACTAGCGGGCAGGAGCTCCTACGAGCAGTACTTC
CDR3 protein: CASSPGASGLAGRSSYEQYF
D gene: TRBD2
J gene: TRBJ2-7
clone size: many
V gene: TRBV7-9

CDR3 DNA: TGTGCCAGCAGAAGCTCGGGCCCGGGAGAGACCCAGTACTTC
CDR3 protein: CASRSSGPGETQYF
D gene: NA
J gene: TRBJ2-5
clone size: few
V gene: TRBV14

CDR3 DNA: TGTGCCGGCAGCGTGGGAGTAGCGGGAGGCTCCTACAATGAGCAGTTCTTC
CDR3 protein: CAGSVGVAGGSYNEQFF
D gene: TRBD2
J gene: TRBJ2-1
clone size: NA
V gene: TRBV9

CDR3 DNA: TGTGCCAGCAGCTTAGCGCACGGCTATCCATACGAGCAGTACTTC
CDR3 protein: CASSLAHGYPYEQYF
D gene: NA
J gene: TRBJ2-7
clone size: many
V gene: TRBV7-6

CDR3 DNA: TGTGCCAGCAGAGGGACAGGGGCTAACTATGGCTACACCTTC
CDR3 protein: CASRGTGANYGYTF
D gene: TRBD1
J gene: TRBJ1-2
clone size: many
V gene: TRBV6-6

CDR3 DNA: TGCGCCAGCAGCAGAGCGGGCAGGGGTGATGAGCAGTTCTTC
CDR3 protein: CASSRAGRGDEQFF
D gene: NA
J gene: TRBJ2-1
clone size: many
V gene: TRBV5-1